The following is a TCR beta chain sequence with its context. Antigen specificity is unknown. Without the conserved terminal phenylalanine or tryptophan, this CDR3 likely stems from a read error. V shed 3 bases and J shed 6 bases, with 12 bases lying between them. CDR1 and CDR2 (germline): SQVTM, ANQGSEA. This CDR3 is 13 amino acids long. This record belongs to a study of tumor-infiltrating lymphocytes in glioblastoma multiforme. TCR beta libraries were built from RNA through three nested multiplex PCR rounds using modified ARM-PCR. TCRB cDNA was made from around 0.48 ug total RNA. No unique molecular identifiers were described for these TCRB libraries. TCRdb reanalysed the multiplex PCR reads using MiXCR and keeps one entry per CDR3 protein. This table holds some 10,000 distinct CDR3 sequences, roughly 71% found once. Study-level results: Unequal TCR RNA per T cell might skew measured clone sizes. Just one glioblastoma patient contributed to the TCR-mutation comparison.

What was sequenced was brain tumor tissue. This receptor was taken from a male donor with glioblastoma. The V gene is TRBV29-1, the J gene TRBJ2-1; D gene unclear. CDR3 DNA sequence: TGCAGCGTTGATTCGGCCCCGATCAATGAGCAGTTCATC. Its protein is CSVDSAPINEQFI.